This T cell receptor beta chain was sequenced for a study of cytomegalovirus exposure and HLA in healthy donors. Primers for the PCR totalled 60 Vbeta and 13 Jbeta. Sequenced by immunoSEQ multiplex PCR; TCRdb stores in-frame clones only, minus some. This table holds 150,000 to 200,000 clones, around 80% found once. The CDR3 spans 16 residues. Germline lookup yields CDR1 SGHTS and CDR2 YDEGEE. Trimming took off 3 bases at V and 5 bases at J, with 18 bases between the two ends. The V call is TRBV5-8, the J call TRBJ2-1; a weak D match, TRBD2 (5 bases). This sequence was found in a woman in her fifties or sixties in good health and CMV-seropositive. The sequenced sample consisted of PBMCs. CDR3 in DNA: TGTGCCAGCAGCTCAATCCGACACCCGAGGGACAATGAGCAGTTCTTC. Protein: CASSSIRHPRDNEQFF. The whole variable domain, remainder taken from reference TRBV5-8 and TRBJ2-1, is EAGVTQSPTHLIKTRGQQATLRCSPISGHTSVYWYQQALGLGLQFLLWYDEGEERNRGNFPPRFSGRQFPNYSSELNVNALELEDSALYLCASSSIRHPRDNEQFFGPGTRLTVL.